This T cell receptor beta chain was sequenced in a study of neoadjuvant anti-PD-1 for oral cavity cancer. Study details: Patients without progression got a fourth dose around day 43.

CDR1 is SGHVS, CDR2 FQNEAQ, per germline. The CDR3 sequence is 12 residues long. V lost 6 bases, J lost 6 bases, and 11 bases lay in between. This clone was detected a few times. PBMCs were not maintained or expanded in culture before analysis. Profiling relied on immunoSEQ multiplex PCR, and the TCRdb table lists in-frame clones only, not all of them. The table includes about 15,000 clones, about 64% detected once. The source of this sequence is a person aged 35-79 years with oral cavity squamous cell carcinoma. Sequencing was performed on PBMCs, taken before nivolumab (anti-PD-1) treatment. The chain carries TRBV7-8 and TRBJ1-2; D unclear. The CDR3: CASSRYGDGYTF. The CDR3 DNA reads as TGTGCCAGCAGTCGGTACGGGGATGGCTACACCTTC.